This T cell receptor beta chain was documented in a study of cytomegalovirus exposure and HLA in healthy donors. Turning to the study itself: There were 70 million to 95 million unique TCRs (from HLA-typed donors) in an early data release. Study results and limitations: The listing of 150 or so TCR beta chains classed them as cytomegalovirus-associated. Reportedly, HLA-A and HLA-B alleles of most subjects were accurately predicted from TCR beta.

PCR amplification relied on 60 Vbeta primers (plus 13 Jbeta primers). Some clones are missing from TCRdb's copy, which holds only in-frame ones; the method was immunoSEQ multiplex PCR. The sample shows around 120,000 clones, about four fifths of them seen only once. V was pared by 6 bases and J by 4 bases, with 4 bases of the junction left unmatched. This CDR3 is 14 amino acids long. CDR1 and CDR2 (germline): KGHSH, LQKENI. Note on this clone: Its matching antigen is unknown.

The sample comprised PBMCs. The rearrangement joins TRBV18 to TRBJ2-2; 8 nucleotides line up with TRBD1. The receptor comes from a female donor in good health and CMV-seropositive. The CDR3 region has the DNA TGTGCCAGCTCCAGGGGGCAGATCACCGGGGAGCTGTTTTTT. Its protein is CASSRGQITGELFF. The full variable domain, in which reference TRBV18 and TRBJ2-2 provide the parts outside the CDR3, is NAGVMQNPRHLVRRRGQEARLRCSPMKGHSHVYWYRQLPEEGLKFMVYLQKENIIDESGMPKERFSAEFPKEGPSILRIQQVVRGDSAAYFCASSRGQITGELFFGEGSRLTVL.